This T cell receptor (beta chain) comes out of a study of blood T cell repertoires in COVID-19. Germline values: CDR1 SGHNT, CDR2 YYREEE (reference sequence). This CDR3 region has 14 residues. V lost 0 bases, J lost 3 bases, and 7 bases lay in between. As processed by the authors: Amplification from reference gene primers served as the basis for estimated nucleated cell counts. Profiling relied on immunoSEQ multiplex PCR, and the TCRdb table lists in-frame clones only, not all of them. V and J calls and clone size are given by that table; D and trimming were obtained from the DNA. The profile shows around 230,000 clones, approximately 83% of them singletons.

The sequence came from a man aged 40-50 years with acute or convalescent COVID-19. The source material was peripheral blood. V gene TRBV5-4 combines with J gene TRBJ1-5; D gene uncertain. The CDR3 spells CASSLAGNNQPQHF. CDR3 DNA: TGTGCCAGCAGCTTGGCCGGGAACAATCAGCCCCAGCATTTT.